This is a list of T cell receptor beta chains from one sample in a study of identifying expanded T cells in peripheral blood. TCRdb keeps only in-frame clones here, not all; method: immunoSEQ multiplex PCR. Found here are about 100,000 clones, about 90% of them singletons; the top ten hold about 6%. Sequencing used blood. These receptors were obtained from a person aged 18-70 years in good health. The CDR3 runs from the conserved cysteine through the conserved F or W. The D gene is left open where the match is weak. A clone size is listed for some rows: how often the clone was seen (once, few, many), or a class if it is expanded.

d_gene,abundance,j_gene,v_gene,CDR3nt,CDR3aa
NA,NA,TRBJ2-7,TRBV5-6,TGTGCCAGCAGCTTGAAAGGCGGGTGGTCCTACGAGCAGTACTTC,CASSLKGGWSYEQYF
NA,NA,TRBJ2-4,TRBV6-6,TGTGCCAGCAGTTACTCCACAGGGTCAAAAAACATTCAGTACTTC,CASSYSTGSKNIQYF
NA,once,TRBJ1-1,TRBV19,TGTGCCAGTAGTATAGCCCCGGAGAACACTGAAGCTTTCTTT,CASSIAPENTEAFF
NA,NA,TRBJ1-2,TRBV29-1,TGCAGCGTCGCTAAATCCTCAGATGGCTACACCTTC,CSVAKSSDGYTF
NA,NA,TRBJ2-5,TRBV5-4,TGTGCCAGCAGCTTCTTGGGCAGGGGCGGCGGTGAGACCCAGTACTTC,CASSFLGRGGGETQYF
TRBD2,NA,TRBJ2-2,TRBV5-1,TGCGCCAGCAGCCCCAGCGGGGGGGCGGGCACCGGGGAGCTGTTTTTT,CASSPSGGAGTGELFF
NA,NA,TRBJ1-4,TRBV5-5,TGTGCCAGCAGCATCACACAGCCTGAAAAACTGTTTTTT,CASSITQPEKLFF
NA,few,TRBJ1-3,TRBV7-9,TGTGCCAGCAGCTCACGGGCCTCTGGAAACACCATATATTTT,CASSSRASGNTIYF
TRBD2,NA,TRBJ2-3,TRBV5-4,TGTGCCAGCAGCCGCACTAGCGGGGGGGCAGATACGCAGTATTTT,CASSRTSGGADTQYF
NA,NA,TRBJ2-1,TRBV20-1,TGCAGTGCGGGAGCATACAATGAGCAGTTCTTC,CSAGAYNEQFF
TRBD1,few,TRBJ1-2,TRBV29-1,TGCAGCGCCTCCGGGACAGGGGCTTTCTATGGCTACACCTTC,CSASGTGAFYGYTF
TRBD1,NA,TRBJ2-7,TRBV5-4,TGTGCCAGCAGCTCGCCGACAGGGAATGTCTACGAGCAGTACTTC,CASSSPTGNVYEQYF
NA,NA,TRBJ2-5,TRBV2,TGTGCCAGCCGACTGGACAGCTTCCAAGAGACCCAGTACTTC,CASRLDSFQETQYF
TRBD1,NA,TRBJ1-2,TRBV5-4,TGTGCCAGCAGCCGGTGGACAGGCGACTCACCCCGTGATGGCTACACCTTC,CASSRWTGDSPRDGYTF
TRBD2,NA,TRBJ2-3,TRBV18,TGTGCCAGCTCACGAAGCGGGGGGGCCACAGATACGCAGTATTTT,CASSRSGGATDTQYF
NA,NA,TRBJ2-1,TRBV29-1,TGCAGCGTTCCTCAGGGTACATCGTCCTACAATGAGCAGTTCTTC,CSVPQGTSSYNEQFF
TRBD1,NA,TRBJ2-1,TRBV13,TGTGCCAGCAGCCGGAGGACAGGGGGTCTCGATGAGCAGTTCTTC,CASSRRTGGLDEQFF
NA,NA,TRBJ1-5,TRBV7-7,TGTGCCAGCAGCTTAGAGGGAACCACCGGTCAGCCCCAGCATTTT,CASSLEGTTGQPQHF
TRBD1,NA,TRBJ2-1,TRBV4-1,TGCGCCAGCAGCCGAGGGACAGGGCAGTTCTTC,CASSRGTGQFF
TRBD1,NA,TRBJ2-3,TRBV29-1,TGCAGCGTTGAATCGGCTACAGGGGGCGCGGTTGGCGCAGATACGCAGTATTTT,CSVESATGGAVGADTQYF
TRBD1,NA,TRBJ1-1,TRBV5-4,TGTGCCAGCAGCGAGGGACAGGGGGTCGTCGGGGGCACTGAAGCTTTCTTT,CASSEGQGVVGGTEAFF
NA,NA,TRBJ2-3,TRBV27,TGTGCCAGCAGTAGCCCACTCGGGAATACGCAGTATTTT,CASSSPLGNTQYF
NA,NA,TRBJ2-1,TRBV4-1,TGCGCCAGCAGCCAATCGACGCGGGGTGCCTACAATGAGCAGTTCTTC,CASSQSTRGAYNEQFF
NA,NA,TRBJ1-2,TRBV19,TGTGCCAGTAGTTATGGGGGTGGTGGCTACACCTTC,CASSYGGGGYTF
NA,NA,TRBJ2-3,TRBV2,TGTGCCAGCGGCCCTCCAACAGATACGCAGTATTTT,CASGPPTDTQYF
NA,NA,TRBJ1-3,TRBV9,TGTGCCAGCAGCGTAGGTGGCAGCCGCTCTGGAAACACCATATATTTT,CASSVGGSRSGNTIYF
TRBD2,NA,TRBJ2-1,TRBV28,TGTGCCAGCAGTTTGGGTAGCGGGACAACGAGCTCCTACAATGAGCAGTTCTTC,CASSLGSGTTSSYNEQFF
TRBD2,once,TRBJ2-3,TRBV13,TGTGCCAGCAGCTTAGTGGATGTGGTAGCGGGAGCGGGAGGCACAGATACGCAGTATTTT,CASSLVDVVAGAGGTDTQYF
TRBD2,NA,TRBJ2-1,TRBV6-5,TGTGCCAGCGGTAGGCGGCGGGAGGGCCGGGATGAGCAGTTCTTC,CASGRRREGRDEQFF
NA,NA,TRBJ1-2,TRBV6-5,TGTGCCAGCAGTTACCCCCAGGGGTCAGGTGGCTACACCTTC,CASSYPQGSGGYTF
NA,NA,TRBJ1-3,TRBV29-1,TGCAGCGTTTCTAGTCAGACCTCTGGAAACACCATATATTTT,CSVSSQTSGNTIYF
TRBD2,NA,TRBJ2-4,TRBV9,TGTGCCTCCGAGGAGCGGGGAGGAAACATTCAGTACTTC,CASEERGGNIQYF
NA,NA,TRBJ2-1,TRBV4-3,TGCGCCAGCAGCCAAGATATGGGCGGAGGGAATGAGCAGTTCTTC,CASSQDMGGGNEQFF
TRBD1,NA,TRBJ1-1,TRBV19,TGTGCCAGTAGCTGGACAGGGGGCGAGGTCACTGAAGCTTTCTTT,CASSWTGGEVTEAFF
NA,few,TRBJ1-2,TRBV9,TGTGCCAGCAGCGTGCCAGACGGTATCATCTCGGGTGGCTACACCTTC,CASSVPDGIISGGYTF
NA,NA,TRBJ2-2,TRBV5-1,TGCGCCAGCAGCCCCCGGGGGATTGGCACCGGGGAGCTGTTTTTT,CASSPRGIGTGELFF
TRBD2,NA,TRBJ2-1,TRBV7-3,TGTGCCAGCAGCTTAACTAGCGGGGAGCACAATGAGCAGTTCTTC,CASSLTSGEHNEQFF
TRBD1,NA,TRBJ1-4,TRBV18,TGTGCCAGCTCACCACAGGTTGGGACAGCAAATGAAAAACTGTTTTTT,CASSPQVGTANEKLFF
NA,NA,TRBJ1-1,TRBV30,TGTGCCTGGAGTGTCCGGCCGAACACTGAAGCTTTCTTT,CAWSVRPNTEAFF
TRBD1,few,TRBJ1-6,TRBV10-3,TGTGCCATCAGTGAGACGACAGGGAGAAATTCACCCCTCCACTTT,CAISETTGRNSPLHF
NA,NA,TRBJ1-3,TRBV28,TGTGCCAGCCTTACAGGGCAGATCTCTGGAAACACCATATATTTT,CASLTGQISGNTIYF
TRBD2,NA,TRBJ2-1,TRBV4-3,TGCGCCAGCAGCCAACTCACCGGGACTAGCGGATACAATGAGCAGTTCTTC,CASSQLTGTSGYNEQFF
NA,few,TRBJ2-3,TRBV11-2,TGTGCCAGCAGCTTCAGCACGCTAGGTACGCAGTATTTT,CASSFSTLGTQYF
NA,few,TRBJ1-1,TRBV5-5,TGTGCCAGCAGTAACAGGGTTAACACTGAAGCTTTCTTT,CASSNRVNTEAFF
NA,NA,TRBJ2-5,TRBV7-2,TGTGCCAGCAGCTTAGGGGAAACTGTGACTTACACCCAGTACTTC,CASSLGETVTYTQYF
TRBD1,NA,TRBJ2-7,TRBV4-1,TGCGCCAGCAGCCGGGTGGGTGGGACAGAGAACGAGCAGTACTTC,CASSRVGGTENEQYF
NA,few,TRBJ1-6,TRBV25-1,TGTGCCAGCAGTGCCGGGAATTCACCCCTCCACTTT,CASSAGNSPLHF